This T cell receptor beta chain was captured by sequencing in a study of blood T cell repertoires in COVID-19. In the source study's methods: Amplification of reference gene primers provided the estimated nucleated cell counts. The repertoire was sequenced with immunoSEQ multiplex PCR; TCRdb's copy has only in-frame clones and lacks some. Clonal size and the V and J genes are those of that table, whereas D and trimming came from the DNA. The sample gives 170,000 or so clones, 87% of which show up once; 6% to 7.5% is in the top ten. Participant age was roughly 18 to 90 years, and participants resided in 20 to 30 US areas. Germline V gene data show CDR1 as MGHRA and CDR2 as YSYEKL. V lost 5 bases and J lost 0, with 11 bases in between. The CDR3 covers 15 residues.

The sequence was collected from a woman between 45 and 65 years old who had recovered from COVID-19. The gene calls are TRBV4-1 and TRBJ2-1; D remains unclear. Sequenced: PBMCs or T cells enriched from blood (not recorded which). The CDR3, as DNA: TGCGCCAGCAGCGCGGCGGATAACTCCTACAATGAGCAGTTCTTC. Protein sequence: CASSAADNSYNEQFF.